This passage covers 27 T cell receptor beta chains from one sample sequenced in a study of shared clonotypes between healthy human individuals. Repertoires were generated with immunoSEQ multiplex PCR, while TCRdb's copy carries only in-frame clones and drops some. The sample yields about 1.5 million clones, about 98% seen once. The sequenced sample was naive CD4+ T cells sorted from blood. Subset: CD45RA+ positively selected. The receptors shown here come from a man under 40 in good health.

The CDR3 here is CASSQDGRGQGTDTQYF. For the CDR3, the DNA is TGTGCCAGCAGCCAAGATGGTAGGGGACAGGGGACAGATACGCAGTATTTT. The V call is TRBV14, the J call TRBJ2-3, with 10 bases that match TRBD1. The CDR3 is 17 amino acids. Germline V gene lookup returns CDR1 SGHDN and CDR2 FVKESK. J lost 3 bases, V lost 0 bases, and 6 bases had no gene match.

The rearrangement joins TRBV11-2 to TRBJ2-7; D is possibly TRBD2 (6 bases). The CDR3 length is 17 residues. Germline values: CDR1 SGHAT, CDR2 FQNNGV. Trimming removed 5 bases from V and 1 base from J, with 21 bases in between. This chain's CDR3 is CASSLSWRDLLSYEQYF. The DNA of the CDR3 is TGTGCCAGCAGCCTAAGTTGGCGGGACCTACTTTCCTACGAGCAGTACTTC.

V is TRBV5-1 and J is TRBJ2-6; 9 positions agree with TRBD1. The CDR3 extends over 18 amino acids. Germline-derived CDR1 and CDR2 are SGHRS and YFSETQ. V lost 4 bases and J lost 2; bases outside the gene matches: 10. The CDR3, as DNA: TGCGCCAGCAGCCCTCCGGGACAGGGTGAAACTGGGGCCAACGTCCTGACTTTC. Protein: CASSPPGQGETGANVLTF.

This chain uses TRBV5-1 with TRBJ2-7; D is possibly TRBD1 (6 bases). V was pared by 0 bases and J by 2 bases, with 24 bases between. CDR1 and CDR2 (germline): SGHRS, YFSETQ. The CDR3 runs to 19 residues. CDR3 DNA: TGCGCCAGCAGCTTGGAAGTCGGACGCAGGGGCCGAATGGCCTACGAGCAGTACTTC. The encoded protein is CASSLEVGRRGRMAYEQYF.

The chain combines TRBV11-2 with TRBJ2-6; 7 bases match TRBD1. CDR3 length: 16 residues. Germline values: CDR1 SGHAT, CDR2 FQNNGV. Trimming at V came to 7 bases and at J to 2 bases, leaving 8 bases not matched to a gene. The CDR3 bases are TGTGCCAGCATCCCTGCACAGGGGACTGGGGCCAACGTCCTGACTTTC. Protein: CASIPAQGTGANVLTF. The variable domain in full, with the rest retrieved from reference TRBV11-2 and TRBJ2-6, is EAGVAQSPRYKIIEKRQSVAFWCNPISGHATLYWYQQILGQGPKLLIQFQNNGVVDDSQLPKDRFSAERLKGVDSTLKIQPAKLEDSAVYLCASIPAQGTGANVLTFGAGSRLTVL.

The chain couples TRBV10-1 to TRBJ2-2; the D is unclear. Trimming left V 4 bases short and J 2 bases short, with 5 bases between. The CDR3 is 13 residues long. CDR1 and CDR2 (germline): WNHNN, SYGVQD (reference sequence). This CDR3 reads CASSVPNTGELFF. Here the CDR3 DNA reads TGCGCCAGCAGTGTCCCTAACACCGGGGAGCTGTTTTTT.

The chain links TRBV29-1 to TRBJ2-7; D unresolved. This CDR3 has 11 residues. V was cut by 6 bases and J by 3 bases, with 9 bases left in between. Germline V gene data show CDR1 as SQVTM and CDR2 as ANQGSEA. The CDR3: CSVQKDYEQYF. CDR3 sequence (DNA): TGCAGCGTCCAGAAAGACTACGAGCAGTACTTC.

The genes are TRBV5-4 and TRBJ2-5; 10 nucleotides line up with TRBD1. CDR1 and CDR2 (germline): SGHNT, YYREEE (reference sequence). V lost 4 bases and J lost 5; bases outside the gene matches: 5. CDR3 length equals 14 residues. CDR3 in DNA: TGTGCCAGCAGCCAACCGGGACAGGGGGAGACCCAGTACTTC. It yields the protein CASSQPGQGETQYF.

This clone is a singleton in its sample. J is TRBJ2-3 and V is TRBV28; D is possibly TRBD2 (7 bases). The CDR3 loop spans 15 amino acids. V lost 6 bases and J 5 bases, leaving 18 bases between the germline ends. Germline V lookup: CDR1 MDHEN, CDR2 SYDVKM. CDR3 region: CASSSLGGGVDTQYF. CDR3 in DNA: TGTGCCAGCAGCTCCTTGGGGGGGGGCGTAGATACGCAGTATTTT.

The gene calls are TRBV10-1 and TRBJ1-2; the match to TRBD1 covers 9 bases. Germline CDR1 WNHNN, CDR2 SYGVQD (reference sequence). V shed 0 bases and J 5 bases; nucleotides not matched to a gene: 4. This CDR3 has 15 residues. CDR3 DNA sequence: TGCGCCAGCAGTGAGTCAATCGGGACAGGGTATGGCTACACCTTC. Protein sequence: CASSESIGTGYGYTF.

This chain links TRBV7-8 with TRBJ2-3, with D perhaps TRBD1 (6 bases). Germline loops: CDR1 SGHVS, CDR2 FQNEAQ. The V gene lost 3 bases and the J gene lost 3 bases, with 13 bases spanning the gap. This CDR3 is 15 amino acids long. DNA of the CDR3: TGTGCCAGCAGCTTCTCAGGGGTAGGGACAGATACGCAGTATTTT. This codes for CASSFSGVGTDTQYF. Full variable domain (remainder filled in from reference TRBV7-8 and TRBJ2-3): GAGVSQSPRYKVAKRGQDVALRCDPISGHVSLFWYQQALGQGPEFLTYFQNEAQLDKSGLPSDRFFAERPEGSVSTLKIQRTQQEDSAVYLCASSFSGVGTDTQYFGPGTRLTVL.

The V call is TRBV27, the J call TRBJ2-1; the match to TRBD2 covers 7 bases. Per the germline V gene, CDR1 is MNHEY and CDR2 is SMNVEV (reference sequence). With 8 bases clipped from V and 5 bases from J, the junction kept 12 bases outside the gene matches. CDR3 size: 15 residues. CDR3 in amino acids: CASGVIPSGHNEQFF. The DNA of the CDR3 is TGTGCCAGCGGCGTAATTCCTAGCGGTCACAATGAGCAGTTCTTC.

This chain connects TRBV29-1 to TRBJ2-5; 9 bases match TRBD1. In germline, CDR1 is SQVTM, CDR2 ANQGSEA. The CDR3 sequence is 14 residues long. J gave up 4 bases and V 0 bases, and 3 bases lay outside the gene matches. CDR3: CSVEDTGGTETQYF. CDR3 bases: TGCAGCGTTGAAGACACAGGGGGCACAGAGACCCAGTACTTC. Using reference TRBV29-1 and TRBJ2-5 for the parts outside the CDR3, the full variable domain is SAVISQKPSRDICQRGTSLTIQCQVDSQVTMMFWYRQQPGQSLTLIATANQGSEATYESGFVIDKFPISRPNLTFSTLTVSNMSPEDSSIYLCSVEDTGGTETQYFGPGTRLLVL.

The V and J genes are TRBV7-3 and TRBJ2-7; maybe TRBD2 (5 bases). In germline, CDR1 is SGHTA, CDR2 FQGTGA. The CDR3 is made up of 17 amino acids. With 2 bases removed from V and 3 bases from J, the gap between germline ends came to 20 bases. The CDR3 loop reads CASSLALTLLGGYEQYF. In nucleotides, the CDR3 is TGTGCCAGCAGCTTAGCGTTAACCTTATTAGGAGGCTACGAGCAGTACTTC.

This clone was seen a single time. This chain links TRBV19 with TRBJ2-7; 8 positions agree with TRBD2. The V and J ends lost 11 bases and 12 bases, in that order; junction bases with no gene match: 12. The CDR3 is 11 amino acids. Germline V CDR1 and CDR2: LNHDA, SQIVND (reference sequence). The CDR3 loop is CASSSGTSPYF. CDR3 bases: TGTGCCTCATCTTCCGGGACTAGTCCGTACTTC.

CDR3 nucleotide sequence: TGTGCCAGCAGGTCCGACTGGAATGAGCAGTTCTTC. It translates to CASRSDWNEQFF. The genes are TRBV2 and TRBJ2-1; the D is unclear. The CDR3 has 12 amino acids. V gave up 6 bases and J gave up 7 bases, with 10 bases separating them. The germline V gene encodes CDR1 SNHLY and CDR2 FYNNEI. Looking up the rest from reference TRBV2 and TRBJ2-1 gives the full variable domain: EPEVTQTPSHQVTQMGQEVILRCVPISNHLYFYWYRQILGQKVEFLVSFYNNEISEKSEIFDDQFSVERPDGSNFTLKIRSTKLEDSAMYFCASRSDWNEQFFGPGTRLTVL.

This clone was recorded only once. CDR3 amino acids: CASRETSYNEQFF. CDR3 DNA sequence: TGTGCCAGCCGAGAAACCTCCTACAATGAGCAGTTCTTC. The gene calls are TRBV28 and TRBJ2-1, with no clear D. V dropped 8 bases and J dropped 0 bases, with 8 bases sitting between them. The CDR3 has 13 amino acids. Germline V CDR1 and CDR2: MDHEN, SYDVKM.

The gene calls are TRBV28 and TRBJ1-2, with D tentatively TRBD1 (5 bases). Trimming shortened V by 6 bases and J by 4 bases, and 12 bases separated the two germline ends. The germline V gene encodes CDR1 MDHEN and CDR2 SYDVKM. There are 13 residues in the CDR3. The CDR3 sequence: CASSERDLYGYTF. The CDR3 coding sequence is TGTGCCAGCAGCGAAAGGGACCTCTATGGCTACACCTTC.

The chain uses TRBV6-4 and TRBJ2-7, with 10 bases aligning to TRBD1. V dropped 0 bases and J dropped 5; count of bases not matched to a gene: 10. The CDR3 spans 17 residues. The V gene's germline CDR1 is MRHNA and CDR2 SNTAGT. The CDR3 loop reads CASSDSRPRQGADEQYF. DNA for the CDR3: TGTGCCAGCAGTGACTCGAGACCCCGACAGGGGGCGGACGAGCAGTACTTC.

The chain links TRBV5-1 to TRBJ2-2, with a weak D call TRBD2 (5 bases). The CDR3 spans 17 residues. Trimming removed 0 bases at V and 5 bases at J, with 17 bases between. Germline V gene data show CDR1 as SGHRS and CDR2 as YFSETQ. Here the CDR3 reads CASSLAGAAPRTGELFF. As DNA, the CDR3 is TGCGCCAGCAGCTTGGCAGGAGCGGCCCCCAGAACCGGGGAGCTGTTTTTT.

The chain is built from TRBV7-8 and TRBJ2-7, with D possibly matching TRBD2 (5 bases). This CDR3 has 14 amino acids. Germline-derived CDR1 and CDR2 are SGHVS and FQNEAQ. Trimming removed 5 bases from V and 5 bases from J, with 16 bases in between. CDR3 nucleotides: TGTGCCAGCAGCCCTCGAGGGTTTGTGAACGAGCAGTACTTC. Translation: CASSPRGFVNEQYF.

The CDR3 nucleotides read TGTGCCAGCACCCCAACAACAGACAGGGGGCTCACCTTC. Its protein is CASTPTTDRGLTF. The J gene is TRBJ1-2, the V gene TRBV21-1; the table names TRBD1, a call not compared with the DNA. TRBV21-1 is annotated as a pseudogene. This CDR3 contains 13 residues.

In regard to this clone: Other DNA sequences in this sample translate to the same CDR3. This chain joins TRBV5-1 and TRBJ2-1, with 8 bases aligning to TRBD2. V was clipped by 2 bases and J by 6 bases; unmatched bases: 4. The CDR3 has 14 residues. Germline-derived CDR1 and CDR2 are SGHRS and YFSETQ. The CDR3 is CASSFGTSGNEQFF. The CDR3 bases are TGCGCCAGCAGCTTCGGCACTAGCGGCAATGAGCAGTTCTTC.

The chain employs TRBV7-8 and TRBJ2-6; maybe TRBD2 (6 bases). The germline V gene encodes CDR1 SGHVS and CDR2 FQNEAQ. V lost 1 base and J 8 bases, leaving 9 bases between the germline ends. The CDR3 spans 14 residues. In DNA, the CDR3 is TGTGCCAGCAGCTTAGGGGGGGTGACCAACGTCCTGACTTTC. It encodes CASSLGGVTNVLTF.

This clone was counted a single time. J is TRBJ2-3 and V is TRBV16, with a tentative D call TRBD2 (5 bases). This CDR3 is 15 amino acids long. Looked up from germline, CDR1 is KGHSY and CDR2 is FQNENV. Trimming removed 0 bases from V and 0 bases from J, with 7 bases in between. The DNA of the CDR3 is TGTGCCAGCAGCCAATCGGGGAGTAGCACAGATACGCAGTATTTT. Protein: CASSQSGSSTDTQYF.

The V gene is TRBV11-2, the J gene TRBJ2-1; 8 bases map to TRBD2. Per germline, CDR1 SGHAT and CDR2 FQNNGV. This CDR3 spans 16 amino acids. Losses at the gene ends were 6 bases for V and 1 base for J; bases not matched to a gene: 8. CDR3 nucleotide sequence: TGTGCCAGCAGATCAGTAGCGGGGCTTTCCTACAATGAGCAGTTCTTC. Amino acids: CASRSVAGLSYNEQFF.

V is TRBV10-3 and J is TRBJ1-1; tentatively, D is TRBD1 (5 bases). Between the trimmed V and J ends, which lost 6 bases and 4 bases, there was a span of 15 bases. This CDR3 spans 14 amino acids. Germline assignment: CDR1 ENHRY and CDR2 SYGVKD. CDR3 DNA: TGTGCCATCAGGGGGACGGAGGGTGGCACTGAAGCTTTCTTT. It codes for CAIRGTEGGTEAFF.